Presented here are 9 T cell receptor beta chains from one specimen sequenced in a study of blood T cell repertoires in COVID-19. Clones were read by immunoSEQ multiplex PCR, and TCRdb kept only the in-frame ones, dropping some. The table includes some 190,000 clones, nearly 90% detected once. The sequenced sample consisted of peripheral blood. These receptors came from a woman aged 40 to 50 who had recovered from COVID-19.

CDR3 DNA sequence: TGTGCCTGGAGGGTGCAGGGCCTAGGGTATGGCTACACCTTC. Residues: CAWRVQGLGYGYTF. The rearrangement joins TRBV30 to TRBJ1-2; a possible D gene is TRBD1 (5 bases). CDR1 and CDR2 from the germline V gene are GTSNPN and SVGIG (reference sequence). There are 14 residues in the CDR3. Trimming stripped 3 bases from V and 5 bases from J, with 16 bases between.

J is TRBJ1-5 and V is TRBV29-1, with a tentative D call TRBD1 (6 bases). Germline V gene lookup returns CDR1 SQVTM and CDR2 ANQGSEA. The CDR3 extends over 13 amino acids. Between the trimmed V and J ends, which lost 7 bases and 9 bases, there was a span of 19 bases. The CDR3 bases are TGCAGCGCCTCAACCTCGACAGGAAGGCCCCAGCATTTT. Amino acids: CSASTSTGRPQHF. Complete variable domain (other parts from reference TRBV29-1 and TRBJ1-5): SAVISQKPSRDICQRGTSLTIQCQVDSQVTMMFWYRQQPGQSLTLIATANQGSEATYESGFVIDKFPISRPNLTFSTLTVSNMSPEDSSIYLCSASTSTGRPQHFGDGTRLSIL.

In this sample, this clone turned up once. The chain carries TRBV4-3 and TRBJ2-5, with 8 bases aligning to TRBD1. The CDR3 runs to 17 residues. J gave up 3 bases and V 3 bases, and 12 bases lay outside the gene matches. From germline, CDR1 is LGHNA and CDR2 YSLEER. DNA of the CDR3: TGCGCCAGCAGCCATGACAGGGGCATCGATCTTGAAGAGACCCAGTACTTC. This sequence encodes CASSHDRGIDLEETQYF.

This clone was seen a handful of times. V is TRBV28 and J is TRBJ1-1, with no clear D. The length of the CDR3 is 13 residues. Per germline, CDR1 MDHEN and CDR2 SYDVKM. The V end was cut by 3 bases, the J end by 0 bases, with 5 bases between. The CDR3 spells CASSLEMNTEAFF. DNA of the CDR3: TGTGCCAGCAGTTTGGAGATGAACACTGAAGCTTTCTTT.

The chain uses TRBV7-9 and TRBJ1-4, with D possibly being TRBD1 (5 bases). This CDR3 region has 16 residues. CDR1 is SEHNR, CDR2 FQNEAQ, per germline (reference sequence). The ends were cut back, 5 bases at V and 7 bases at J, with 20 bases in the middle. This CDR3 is CASSPRGAQEGEKLFF. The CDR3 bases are TGTGCCAGCAGCCCTCGCGGGGCCCAAGAAGGTGAAAAACTGTTTTTT. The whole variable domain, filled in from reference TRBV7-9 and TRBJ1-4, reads DTGVSQNPRHKITKRGQNVTFRCDPISEHNRLYWYRQTLGQGPEFLTYFQNEAQLEKSRLLSDRFSAERPKGSFSTLEIQRTEQGDSAMYLCASSPRGAQEGEKLFFGSGTQLSVL.

CDR3 loop: CASSLRAGGRETQYF. The CDR3 DNA reads as TGTGCCAGCAGCTTGAGAGCGGGAGGGAGGGAGACCCAGTACTTC. V is TRBV5-6 and J is TRBJ2-5, with 10 bases lining up with TRBD2. Germline trimming cut 1 base from V and 5 bases from J; bases unmatched to any gene: 5. Germline V gene lookup returns CDR1 SGHDT and CDR2 YYEEEE. The CDR3 contains 15 residues.

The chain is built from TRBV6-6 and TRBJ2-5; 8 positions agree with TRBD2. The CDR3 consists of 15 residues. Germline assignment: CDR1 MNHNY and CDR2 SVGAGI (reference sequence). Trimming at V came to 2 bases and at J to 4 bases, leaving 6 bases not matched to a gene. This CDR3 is CASSYGVAGRETQYF. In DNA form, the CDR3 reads TGTGCCAGCAGTTACGGTGTAGCGGGGAGAGAGACCCAGTACTTC.

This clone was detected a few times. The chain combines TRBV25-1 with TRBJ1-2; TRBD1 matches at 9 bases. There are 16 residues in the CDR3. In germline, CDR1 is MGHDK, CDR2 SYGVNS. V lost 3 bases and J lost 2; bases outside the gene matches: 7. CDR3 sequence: CASSENDGTGNYGYTF. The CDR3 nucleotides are TGTGCCAGCAGTGAGAATGATGGGACAGGGAACTATGGCTACACCTTC.

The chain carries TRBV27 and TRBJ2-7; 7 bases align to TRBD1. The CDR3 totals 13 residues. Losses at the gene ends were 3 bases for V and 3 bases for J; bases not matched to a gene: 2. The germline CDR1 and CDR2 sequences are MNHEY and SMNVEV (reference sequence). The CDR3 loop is CASSFSGGYEQYF. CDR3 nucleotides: TGTGCCAGCAGTTTTTCAGGGGGCTACGAGCAGTACTTC.